Reported below is one T cell receptor beta chain. Germline CDR1 reads SGHNT; CDR2 reads YENEEA. This CDR3 spans 14 amino acids. V shed 7 bases and J 8 bases; nucleotides not matched to a gene: 11. The sample belongs to a study of blood T cell repertoires in COVID-19. About the research overall: From the United States, Italy and Spain came samples of acute and convalescent COVID-19. T cells, B-cell-depleted T cells, or PBMCs provided the cDNA or gDNA that served as material.

Authors' data handling: Amplification of reference gene primers was used by the study to estimate nucleated cell counts. Assay used: immunoSEQ multiplex PCR; TCRdb lists only in-frame clones, some missing. V, J and clone size derive from that table, while D and trimming were established from the DNA sequence. The table lists about 43,000 clones, approximately 86% of them singletons. V and J are TRBV11-3 and TRBJ2-1; TRBD2 matches at 7 bases. This receptor was identified in a woman of 80 years or more with active COVID-19. The sequenced sample consisted of peripheral blood. CDR3 sequence reads: CASNHPGLPHEQFF. The DNA for the CDR3 is TGTGCCAGCAACCACCCGGGACTACCACATGAGCAGTTCTTC.